The source of this T cell receptor beta chain is a study of response to subunit inactivated influenza vaccine. J gave up 7 bases and V 3 bases, and 7 bases lay outside the gene matches. The CDR3 extends over 15 amino acids. This clonotype occurred a few times. Antigen unknown. Whole-study results and caveats: The authors proposed limited new T cell recruitment per seasonal influenza vaccination.

One entry per CDR3 protein, called by TCRdb with MiXCR from the RT-PCR reads. The sample includes around 320,000 distinct CDR3 sequences, approximately 21% of them seen just once. The clonotype was recovered from a man aged 45 to 75 who received an inactivated influenza vaccine. This chain uses TRBV12-3 or TRBV12-4 with TRBJ2-2; 8 nucleotides align to TRBD2. Sequenced here: PBMCs from blood, sampled less than 22 months after vaccination. The CDR3 is CASSLGLVANGELFF. CDR3 bases: TGTGCCAGCAGTTTGGGACTAGTTGCCAACGGGGAGCTGTTTTTT.